Presented here are 6 T cell receptor beta chains from one specimen sequenced in a study of control samples from healthy donors and cancer patients (TCRdb year 2020). Library prep was done by the immunoSEQ multiplex PCR assay. This immuneACCESS table, as held by TCRdb, lists in-frame sequences with V and J called but not all clones. Of the missing ones, under half trace to an unresolved V gene in checked studies; the others have no known cause. This sample holds over 200,000 clones; roughly 80% were observed only once. About 14% of the sample is held by the ten biggest clonotypes. Source material: PBMCs. The receptor source for this set is an older woman with lung cancer.

This clone was observed a handful of times. The CDR3, as DNA: TGCGCCAGCAGCTTGTTTGACAGAGACACTGAAGCTTTCTTT. Protein: CASSLFDRDTEAFF. The V gene is TRBV5-1, the J gene TRBJ1-1; possible D gene TRBD1, 5 bases. The V end lost 1 base, the J end lost 3 bases, and 10 bases lay between the germline ends. The CDR3 consists of 14 residues. Germline V gene sequence: CDR1 SGHRS, CDR2 YFSETQ.

The genes are TRBV10-3 and TRBJ2-3; 13 nucleotides match TRBD2. The CDR3 is 19 residues long. Germline assignment: CDR1 ENHRY and CDR2 SYGVKD. The trim removed 0 bases at V and 0 bases at J, leaving 6 bases unmatched. CDR3 in amino acids: CAISESLTSGGLSTDTQYF. The CDR3 DNA reads TGTGCCATCAGTGAGTCGTTGACTAGCGGGGGGCTTAGCACAGATACGCAGTATTTT.

The CDR3 DNA follows: TGTGCCAGCAGTTACACCACGCGGGACACTGAAGCTTTCTTT. Protein: CASSYTTRDTEAFF. The V and J genes are TRBV6-5 and TRBJ1-1; D gene unclear. The CDR3 extends over 14 amino acids. Germline V CDR1 and CDR2: MNHEY, SVGAGI. V was trimmed by 2 bases and J by 3 bases, leaving 10 bases between them.

Worth noting for this clone: The sample holds other DNA sequences that translate to the same CDR3. This rearrangement joins TRBV28 to TRBJ2-7; D possibly corresponds to TRBD1 (5 bases). This CDR3 has 12 amino acids. Germline V gene data show CDR1 as MDHEN and CDR2 as SYDVKM. Trimming shortened V by 3 bases and J by 2 bases, and 5 bases separated the two germline ends. The CDR3 coding sequence is TGTGCCAGCAGTTTGACAGCCTACGAGCAGTACTTC. This codes for CASSLTAYEQYF.

This chain connects TRBV28 to TRBJ2-1; TRBD1 matches 8 bases. The ends lost 2 bases at V and 10 bases at J; junction bases unmatched: 10. Germline V lookup: CDR1 MDHEN, CDR2 SYDVKM. This CDR3 contains 15 residues. DNA for the CDR3: TGTGCCAGCAGTTTAGGGCAGGGGGCAAGTAGGGAGCAGTTCTTC. It specifies CASSLGQGASREQFF.

This clone was found a few times. The chain combines TRBV29-1 with TRBJ1-2; TRBD1 agrees at 10 bases. The CDR3 runs to 11 residues. The germline gives CDR1 SQVTM, CDR2 ANQGSEA. CDR3 residues: CISGTGDGYTF. The DNA for the CDR3 is TGCATTTCGGGGACAGGGGATGGCTACACCTTC.